The TCR beta chain described here comes from a study of shared clonotypes between healthy human individuals. Study-level points and caveats: How much donors shared clonotypes was expected to be affected by sequencing depth.

Only Caucasian adults living in Nashville, Tennessee made up the donor group. Germline values: CDR1 SGHRS, CDR2 YFSETQ. The V end lost 6 bases, the J end lost 4 bases, and 10 bases lay between the germline ends. CDR3 length equals 12 residues. TCRdb's table, derived via immunoSEQ multiplex PCR, lists solely in-frame clones and lacks some. Of about 2,500,000 clones listed, approximately 94% are singletons. Worth noting for this clone: Its antigen remains unidentified.

The chain links TRBV5-1 to TRBJ1-2; a weak D match, TRBD1 (6 bases). Sequences were obtained from naive CD4+ T cells sorted from blood. The subset denotes: CD45RA+ positively selected. This clonotype originated in a man between 18 and 29 years old in good health. The CDR3 DNA sequence: TGCGCCAGCATTCGACAGGCCTATGGCTACACCTTC. Its translation is CASIRQAYGYTF.